This T cell receptor beta chain was identified in a study of cytomegalovirus exposure and HLA in healthy donors. The PCR contained 60 Vbeta and 13 Jbeta primers. Profiled with immunoSEQ multiplex PCR; TCRdb holds only in-frame clones, not every one. Altogether 90,000 to 110,000 clones are present, less than 80% being singletons, with the ten largest covering over 7%. A remark on this clone: The target antigen is unknown.

Trimming removed 5 bases from V and 7 bases from J, with 14 bases in between. CDR3 size: 13 residues. Germline CDR1 is SGHTA and CDR2 is FQGNSA. Study results and caveats: Earlier analysis yielded a pattern in which most TCR beta V segments were productive about 90% or about 30% of the time. Later analysis placed DRB1 highest and HLA-C lowest in TCR association rates, which differed by HLA locus. Judged likely to be a sequencing artifact was a cluster of highly shared sequence variants.

The sequenced sample was PBMCs. V is TRBV7-2 and J is TRBJ1-1; D may be TRBD1 (6 bases). The clonotype comes from a woman between 45 and 60 years old in good health and CMV-seropositive. DNA for the CDR3: TGTGCCAGCAGCACGTGGGACACCTATGAAGCTTTCTTT. As protein: CASSTWDTYEAFF.